This note documents a single T cell receptor beta chain sequence. The antigen this receptor binds is unknown. Nothing much larger sits one base from this clone, and base qualities are not available. This sample stems from a study of blood T cell repertoires in COVID-19 (TCRdb year 2020). As for the study more broadly: Collaborator samples came from the United States, Italy and Spain and covered acute and convalescent phases of COVID-19. The material from the prospective study consisted of cDNA or gDNA derived from T cells, B-cell-depleted T cells, or PBMCs. Subjects who had been exposed to COVID-19, were actively infected with it, or had recovered from it provided the deeply sampled blood TCRbeta repertoires that made up the dataset. A freely available public database, intended as a resource for researchers studying the immune response to SARS-CoV-2, is where the repertoires were released. Samples came from the ongoing ImmuneRACE study (first 160 participants) plus 1,254 subjects from 6 global collaborators. A de-identified subject ID, COVID-19 status, age in years and sex were almost always included in the sample metadata. Where HLA class I and class II types were available, the types were taken from metadata supplied by the sample provider, not from assay-based typing.

Whole blood was collected in K2EDTA tubes by collaborating institutions according to the institutions' own protocols. For TCRbeta analysis, collaborators shipped samples in one of three forms: frozen whole blood, isolated PBMCs, or DNA extracted from either of those sample types. TCRbeta CDR3 regions were amplified from genomic DNA by means of the immunoSEQ Assay, a bias-controlled multiplex PCR. The paper's processing steps were these. The number of nucleated cells in each sample was estimated from the amplification of reference gene primers within the assay. To quantify the absolute abundance of each unique TCRbeta CDR3 rearrangement, sequence reads were collapsed and filtered. For each sample, productive Simpson clonality was calculated as the square root of Simpson's diversity index over productive rearrangements. TCRdb obtained this table from immuneACCESS and retained in-frame rearrangements with V and J assigned. These tables miss some clones; where compared with another copy, unresolved V genes account for less than half of the shortfall, and the remainder is unexplained. V, J and clone size were drawn from that table, and D and trimming were deduced from the DNA. Across this sample there are about 240,000 clones, with around 86% seen only once. The ten largest clones add up to around 12% of the sample.

The CDR3 holds 14 amino acids from the cysteine to the phenylalanine. Only CDR3 DNA is held: 42 bases, read in frame from base 1. Reading the germline V gene gives CDR1 SGHTA and CDR2 FQGTGA. The trim is 1 base for V and 3 bases for J, with a gap of 7 bases between the germline ends. The paper's findings and limits, for the study overall: The quantity of clinical and demographic metadata differed by source and by participant and was supplied without curation.

In this chain, TRBV7-3 is recombined with TRBJ1-3; the D gene is possibly TRBD1, with 6 bases matching. The sample comprised peripheral blood. The receptor was derived from an older man with acute or convalescent COVID-19. CDR3 reads: CASSLNRDGNTIYF. The DNA reads TGTGCCAGCAGCTTAAACAGGGATGGAAACACCATATATTTT.